The 30 T cell receptor beta chains below come from one sample, sequenced in a study of blood T cell repertoires in COVID-19 (dated by TCRdb to the early 2020s). Library preparation employed the immunoSEQ multiplex PCR assay. TCRdb re-hosts the immuneACCESS table, in-frame sequences only. Its copies lack some clones; in the studies checked, an unresolved V gene accounts for under half of them, and the cause for the rest is not known. The sample data list hundreds of thousands of clones, and 85% to 90% of these were observed just once. In total, the top ten clones hold about 1.4% of the sample. Sequencing used peripheral blood. The receptors stem from a woman in her thirties or forties who had recovered from COVID-19.

The chain employs TRBV11-2 and TRBJ2-1, with 15 bases that match TRBD2. V trimming: 5 bases; J trimming: 10 bases; junction bases outside the gene matches: 6. Germline assignment: CDR1 SGHAT and CDR2 FQNNGV. The CDR3 covers 15 residues. Here the CDR3 DNA reads TGTGCCAGCAGCCCCTCCGGGACTAGCGGGGGGGAGCAGTTCTTC. It encodes CASSPSGTSGGEQFF.

V usage is TRBV24-1 and J usage is TRBJ2-1; TRBD1 agrees at 8 bases. There are 15 residues in the CDR3. The V and J ends lost 4 bases and 9 bases, in that order; junction bases with no gene match: 10. CDR1 and CDR2 from the germline V gene are KGHDR and SFDVKD. The CDR3 is CATSETGVRAGEQFF. The CDR3 nucleotides are TGTGCCACCAGTGAGACAGGGGTTCGGGCGGGTGAGCAGTTCTTC.

This clone was seen only a few times. V gene TRBV27 combines with J gene TRBJ2-5, with D possibly TRBD1 on 6 matching bases. The ends were cut back, 1 base at V and 3 bases at J, with 12 bases in the middle. This CDR3 is built from 15 residues. Germline values: CDR1 MNHEY, CDR2 SMNVEV (reference sequence). The CDR3 sequence is CASSLLTQGKETQYF. The CDR3 DNA reads as TGTGCCAGCAGTTTATTGACGCAGGGGAAAGAGACCCAGTACTTC.

This chain links TRBV5-4 with TRBJ1-2; 8 positions match TRBD1. V lost 4 bases and J lost 3; bases outside the gene matches: 11. CDR1 and CDR2 (germline): SGHNT, YYREEE (reference sequence). The CDR3 has 16 residues. CDR3 protein: CASSNPRGPLDYGYTF. CDR3 DNA sequence: TGTGCCAGCAGCAACCCCAGGGGGCCCCTCGACTATGGCTACACCTTC.

The chain joins TRBV6-6 to TRBJ2-2, with 14 bases identical to TRBD2. This CDR3 has 16 residues. Germline CDR1 and CDR2: MNHNY and SVGAGI (reference sequence). The chain's CDR3 is CAGRTSGGLGTGELFF. CDR3 coding DNA: TGTGCTGGGAGGACTAGCGGGGGGTTGGGCACCGGGGAGCTGTTTTTT.

The chain recombines TRBV6-1 with TRBJ2-7, with a possible D match to TRBD1 (6 bases). Germline V gene sequence: CDR1 MNHNS, CDR2 SASEGT. The V gene lost 3 bases and the J gene lost 3 bases, with 15 bases spanning the gap. This CDR3 has 15 residues. The CDR3 DNA is TGTGCCAGCAGTGAGCTGACAGGCCGAATCTACGAGCAGTACTTC. The encoded protein is CASSELTGRIYEQYF.

The chain combines TRBV19 with TRBJ2-3, with D unclear. Per the germline V gene, CDR1 is LNHDA and CDR2 is SQIVND (reference sequence). V was clipped by 7 bases and J by 2 bases, with 16 bases between them. The CDR3 runs to 15 residues. The CDR3 DNA follows: TGTGCCAGTATCCCTTCCGTAATGGCCACAGATACGCAGTATTTT. Translating it yields CASIPSVMATDTQYF.

The J gene is TRBJ2-3, the V gene TRBV5-1; 10 bases are a match to TRBD2. The CDR3 has 14 amino acids. V was clipped by 6 bases and J by 6 bases; unmatched bases: 7. Germline-derived CDR1 and CDR2 are SGHRS and YFSETQ. The CDR3 nucleotides read TGCGCCAGCACCAATAGCGGGGGGAAGGATACGCAGTATTTT. Translated, it gives CASTNSGGKDTQYF.

This clone showed up just once. V gene TRBV25-1 combines with J gene TRBJ1-1; no firm D call. The V end lost 1 base, the J end lost 0 bases, and 12 bases lay between the germline ends. Germline CDR1 MGHDK, CDR2 SYGVNS. There are 16 residues in the CDR3. Here the CDR3 reads CASSEWPEFLNTEAFF. The CDR3 DNA follows: TGTGCCAGCAGTGAATGGCCGGAGTTCCTGAACACTGAAGCTTTCTTT.

V gene TRBV9 combines with J gene TRBJ1-1; no reliable D call. The germline CDR1 and CDR2 sequences are SGDLS and YYNGEE. Trimming shortened V by 0 bases and J by 3 bases, and 6 bases separated the two germline ends. CDR3 length: 13 residues. The CDR3 DNA follows: TGTGCCAGCAGCGTAGTTCCGGACACTGAAGCTTTCTTT. Translated, it gives CASSVVPDTEAFF.

This chain links TRBV7-3 with TRBJ1-1, with a possible D match to TRBD1 (6 bases). CDR1 and CDR2 (germline): SGHTA, FQGTGA. The CDR3 extends over 14 amino acids. The V and J ends lost 5 bases and 4 bases respectively, with 14 bases between them. Here the CDR3 DNA reads TGTGCCAGCAGCCCGTCGACAGGAAGCACTGAAGCTTTCTTT. This codes for CASSPSTGSTEAFF.

This chain links TRBV18 with TRBJ2-1; D might be TRBD1 (5 bases). This CDR3 is 14 amino acids long. Per the germline V gene, CDR1 is KGHSH and CDR2 is LQKENI. The germline V and J ends were trimmed by 6 bases and 2 bases, with 11 bases remaining between them. For the CDR3, the DNA is TGTGCCAGCTCCCGTGACAGTCCCTACAATGAGCAGTTCTTC. Encoded protein: CASSRDSPYNEQFF.

The chain is built from TRBV18 and TRBJ1-2; 11 nucleotides align to TRBD1. The CDR3 loop spans 15 amino acids. Looked up from germline, CDR1 is KGHSH and CDR2 is LQKENI. J was trimmed by 4 bases and V by 3 bases; bases with no gene match: 4. In nucleotides, the CDR3 is TGTGCCAGCTCACCCGGGACAGGGGGTGGCTATGGCTACACCTTC. It yields the protein CASSPGTGGGYGYTF.

CDR3 DNA: TGCAGCGCAGGACAGGGTTCGGAGACCCAGTACTTC. This sequence encodes CSAGQGSETQYF. The chain recombines TRBV29-1 with TRBJ2-5; 8 bases map to TRBD1. This CDR3 has 12 residues. After removal of 7 bases from V and 5 bases from J, the junction contained 6 bases not matched to a gene. Germline CDR1 reads SQVTM; CDR2 reads ANQGSEA.

This clone was seen only once. The V call is TRBV5-4, the J call TRBJ1-2, with 9 bases matching TRBD1. V shed 5 bases, J shed 7 bases, and the junction held 9 bases outside the gene matches. Per the germline V gene, CDR1 is SGHNT and CDR2 is YYREEE (reference sequence). The CDR3 is 14 amino acids. CDR3 residues: CASRSGQGNGGYTF. CDR3 bases: TGTGCCAGCAGATCGGGACAGGGTAACGGTGGCTACACCTTC.

The gene calls are TRBV19 and TRBJ1-1, with D possibly TRBD1 on 6 matching bases. V lost 2 bases and J lost 2, with 15 bases in between. Germline V lookup: CDR1 LNHDA, CDR2 SQIVND (reference sequence). The length of the CDR3 is 16 residues. The DNA for the CDR3 is TGTGCCAGTAGTATAATTGGTCGGGGGGCAAACACTGAAGCTTTCTTT. This gives the protein CASSIIGRGANTEAFF.

The rearrangement joins TRBV11-2 to TRBJ1-4, with D unclear. V was cut by 1 base and J by 4 bases, with 16 bases left in between. The CDR3 spans 17 residues. Germline V gene lookup returns CDR1 SGHAT and CDR2 FQNNGV. CDR3 sequence: CASSLAVAISFNEKLFF. In DNA, the CDR3 is TGTGCCAGCAGCTTAGCAGTAGCCATTTCATTTAATGAAAAACTGTTTTTT. Together with reference TRBV11-2 and TRBJ1-4, the CDR3 gives the full variable domain: EAGVAQSPRYKIIEKRQSVAFWCNPISGHATLYWYQQILGQGPKLLIQFQNNGVVDDSQLPKDRFSAERLKGVDSTLKIQPAKLEDSAVYLCASSLAVAISFNEKLFFGSGTQLSVL.

V gene TRBV29-1 combines with J gene TRBJ2-7; TRBD2 matches at 7 bases. There are 13 residues in the CDR3. J gave up 3 bases and V 6 bases, and 8 bases lay outside the gene matches. Germline CDR1 reads SQVTM; CDR2 reads ANQGSEA. The CDR3 DNA sequence: TGCAGCGTCGTCCCGGCGGGGGTCTACGAGCAGTACTTC. Its protein is CSVVPAGVYEQYF.

This clone has ten or more counts. The chain links TRBV9 to TRBJ2-1, with 10 bases that match TRBD2. CDR1 is SGDLS, CDR2 YYNGEE, per germline. CDR3 length equals 16 residues. Trimming took 0 bases from V and 8 from J; bases not matched to a gene: 8. The CDR3 protein is CASSVESGGANDEQFF. The CDR3 bases are TGTGCCAGCAGCGTAGAGAGCGGGGGGGCGAACGATGAGCAGTTCTTC.

The sample holds a few counts of this clone. The chain employs TRBV3-1 (or the pseudogene TRBV3-2) and TRBJ1-1; 7 bases are shared with TRBD1. The V segment lost 4 bases and the J segment 4 bases; nucleotides outside the gene matches: 3. In germline, CDR1 is LGHDT, CDR2 YNNKEL (reference sequence). The CDR3 is made up of 13 amino acids. CDR3 DNA: TGTGCCAGCAGCCGTTACAGGGGCACTGAAGCTTTCTTT. Translation: CASSRYRGTEAFF.

The chain is built from TRBV15 and TRBJ2-5; the match to TRBD1 covers 8 bases. The V and J ends lost 4 bases and 2 bases, in that order; junction bases with no gene match: 6. This CDR3 region has 15 residues. Per germline, CDR1 LNHNV and CDR2 YYDKDF (reference sequence). The CDR3 DNA reads TGTGCCACCAGCACCCGGACAGGGCCGCAAGAGACCCAGTACTTC. As protein: CATSTRTGPQETQYF.

The chain has TRBV3-1 (or the pseudogene TRBV3-2) and TRBJ1-6; unclear D gene. The CDR3 spans 12 residues. Trimming removed 3 bases from V and 8 bases from J, with 5 bases in between. Germline V gene lookup returns CDR1 LGHDT and CDR2 YNNKEL (reference sequence). The CDR3 nucleotides read TGTGCCAGCAGCCATACAGATTCACCCCTCCACTTT. This gives the protein CASSHTDSPLHF.

This chain connects TRBV3-1 (or the pseudogene TRBV3-2) to TRBJ2-7, with 10 bases fitting TRBD1. The V gene end was trimmed by 6 bases and the J gene end by 7 bases; junction bases not matched to a gene: 9. Germline CDR1 and CDR2: LGHDT and YNNKEL (reference sequence). The CDR3 spans 14 residues. The CDR3 DNA sequence: TGTGCCAGCAGTCCGACAGGGGGCTCGCAAGAGCAGTACTTC. Residues: CASSPTGGSQEQYF.

This clone was recorded only once. This chain links TRBV4-1 with TRBJ2-1; possible D gene TRBD1, 5 bases. In germline, CDR1 is MGHRA, CDR2 YSYEKL. The V end was cut by 2 bases, the J end by 8 bases, with 19 bases between. The CDR3 has 16 residues. The chain's CDR3 is CASSQLRRMTDDEQFF. The CDR3 nucleotides read TGCGCCAGCAGCCAACTTCGACGGATGACAGACGATGAGCAGTTCTTC.

This clone has just one count. The chain is built from TRBV7-8 and TRBJ1-2; D is ambiguous. The CDR3 loop spans 14 amino acids. Trimming took off 7 bases at V and 3 bases at J, with 15 bases between the two ends. In germline, CDR1 is SGHVS, CDR2 FQNEAQ. CDR3 sequence (DNA): TGTGCCAGCACCGTCACCACAGAAGACTATGGCTACACCTTC. Encoded protein: CASTVTTEDYGYTF. The variable domain in full, with the rest retrieved from reference TRBV7-8 and TRBJ1-2, is GAGVSQSPRYKVAKRGQDVALRCDPISGHVSLFWYQQALGQGPEFLTYFQNEAQLDKSGLPSDRFFAERPEGSVSTLKIQRTQQEDSAVYLCASTVTTEDYGYTFGSGTRLTVV.

J is TRBJ2-7 and V is TRBV5-4; 13 bases agree with TRBD2. V was clipped by 4 bases and J by 3 bases; unmatched bases: 7. Germline V gene data show CDR1 as SGHNT and CDR2 as YYREEE (reference sequence). CDR3 length: 16 amino acids. CDR3 in amino acids: CASSNGLAGVYYEQYF. CDR3 coding DNA: TGTGCCAGCAGCAATGGACTAGCGGGGGTATACTACGAGCAGTACTTC. The whole variable domain, remainder taken from reference TRBV5-4 and TRBJ2-7, is ETGVTQSPTHLIKTRGQQVTLRCSSQSGHNTVSWYQQALGQGPQFIFQYYREEENGRGNFPPRFSGLQFPNYSSELNVNALELDDSALYLCASSNGLAGVYYEQYFGPGTRLTVT.

The CDR3 coding sequence is TGTGCCAGCAGCAGCGGCGGAATCGAGCAGTACTTC. This gives the protein CASSSGGIEQYF. The rearrangement links TRBV6-5 to TRBJ2-7; tentative D call: TRBD2 (5 bases). The germline CDR1 and CDR2 sequences are MNHEY and SVGAGI. The CDR3 consists of 12 residues. V was shortened by 6 bases and J by 6 bases, with 12 bases between the two germline ends.

The chain's CDR3 is CASSPTGPPGAQYF. As DNA, the CDR3 is TGTGCCAGCAGCCCGACCGGGCCCCCCGGGGCCCAGTACTTC. This chain connects TRBV5-4 to TRBJ2-5; tentative D call: TRBD2 (5 bases). Trimming took off 4 bases at V and 9 bases at J, with 19 bases between the two ends. The CDR3 sequence is 14 residues long. Per germline, CDR1 SGHNT and CDR2 YYREEE (reference sequence).

This rearrangement joins TRBV29-1 to TRBJ2-7, with 8 bases aligning to TRBD1. This CDR3 has 11 residues. Trimming removed 7 bases from V and 3 bases from J; junction bases left unmatched: 2. CDR1 and CDR2 from the germline V gene are SQVTM and ANQGSEA. CDR3 region: CSGGQGYEQYF. CDR3 bases: TGCAGCGGCGGACAGGGCTACGAGCAGTACTTC.

This clone was counted between two and nine times. This rearrangement joins TRBV7-3 to TRBJ1-6; D remains ambiguous. CDR1 and CDR2 (germline): SGHTA, FQGTGA. Trimming removed 5 bases at V and 1 base at J, with 18 bases between. This CDR3 has 18 residues. CDR3 in amino acids: CASSPGRREGSYNSPLHF. The CDR3 bases are TGTGCCAGCAGCCCGGGCCGGAGGGAAGGGTCCTATAATTCACCCCTCCACTTT.